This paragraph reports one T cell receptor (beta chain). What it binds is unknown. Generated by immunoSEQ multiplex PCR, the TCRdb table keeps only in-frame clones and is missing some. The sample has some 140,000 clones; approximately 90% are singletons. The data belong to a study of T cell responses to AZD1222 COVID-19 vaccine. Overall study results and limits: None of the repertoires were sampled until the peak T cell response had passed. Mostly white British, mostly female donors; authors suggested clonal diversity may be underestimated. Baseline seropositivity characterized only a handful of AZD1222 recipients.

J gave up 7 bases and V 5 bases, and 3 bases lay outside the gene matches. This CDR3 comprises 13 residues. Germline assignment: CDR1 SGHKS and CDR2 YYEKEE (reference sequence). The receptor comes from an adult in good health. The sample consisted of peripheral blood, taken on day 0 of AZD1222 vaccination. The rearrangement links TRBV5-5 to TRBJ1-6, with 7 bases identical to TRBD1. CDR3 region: CASSRTGNSPLHF. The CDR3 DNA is TGTGCCAGCAGTCGGACAGGAAATTCACCCCTCCACTTT.